Listed here is a single T cell receptor (beta chain). Ages of hyperthyroidism patients ran from 18 to 65, and their diagnoses were new, under 2 months' duration. The data originate from a study of Graves' ophthalmopathy and Graves' hyperthyroidism. Amplification from RNA transcripts yielded the TCR beta CDR3 regions. The first-round RT-PCR employed HTBI primers together with the Qiagen OneStep RT-PCR kit. A multiplex PCR was then performed as the second round. Each CDR3 protein gets one entry after TCRdb re-called the multiplex PCR reads with MiXCR. The table lists 400,000 to 450,000 distinct CDR3 sequences, 21% of them singletons. This CDR3 region has 15 residues. V was pared by 6 bases and J by 1 base, with 8 bases of the junction left unmatched. Per germline, CDR1 SQVTM and CDR2 ANQGSEA.

This rearrangement joins TRBV29-1 to TRBJ1-1; the match to TRBD1 covers 10 bases. The sample consisted of peripheral blood. The receptor was derived from a woman aged 18-35 years with stable Graves' hyperthyroidism. The CDR3 DNA is TGCAGCGTCCCCAGGACAGGGGGTAGGAACACTGAAGCTTTCTTT. It yields the protein CSVPRTGGRNTEAFF.